This T cell receptor beta chain was documented in a study of post-analysis software for immune sequencing data. Looking at the study overall: Relapsing-remitting, secondary progressive and progressive-relapsing courses of multiple sclerosis were included.

Unique molecular identifiers were built into the TCR beta cDNA libraries. Roughly 500,000 cDNA molecules were obtained per 1 to 10 million input T cells. TCRdb recomputed calls from the PCR reads with MiXCR, one row per CDR3 protein. The sample comprises 650,000 to 900,000 distinct CDR3 sequences, approximately 44% of which are singletons, and approximately 4.4% rests with the top ten. This clonotype occurred a few times. Its antigen is as yet unknown. The study's findings and limits: Among 4 or 5 TRBV segments more frequent in patients than controls were TRBV5-6, TRBV5-1 and TRBV20-1.

The V gene end was trimmed by 3 bases and the J gene end by 8 bases; junction bases not matched to a gene: 8. CDR1 and CDR2 from the germline V gene are MNHEY and SMNVEV (reference sequence). The CDR3 sequence is 16 residues long. This sequence originates from a girl aged 10 to 17 with multiple sclerosis. Sequencing used blood. The chain couples TRBV27 to TRBJ2-1, with 12 bases matching TRBD2. The CDR3 is CASSFLAGGPSDEQFF. The DNA of the CDR3 is TGTGCCAGCAGTTTCCTAGCGGGAGGGCCGTCGGATGAGCAGTTCTTC.